This T cell receptor (beta chain) appears in the sequencing data of a study of cytomegalovirus exposure and HLA in healthy donors. Turning to the study itself: For the approximately 400 genotyped donors, about 79% fell within the Caucasian-associated ancestry cluster. General study results and limits: Earlier findings revealed that most TCR beta V segments proved productive either about 90% or about 30% of the time.

As concerns this clone: Its specificity is unknown.

With 60 Vbeta and 13 Jbeta primers, the PCR was carried out. The table came from immunoSEQ multiplex PCR; TCRdb's copy has only in-frame clones and leaves some out. The table shows approximately 130,000 clones, with about 86% occurring only once. From germline, CDR1 is SGHNT and CDR2 YENEEA. Losses at the gene ends were 1 base for V and 2 bases for J; bases not matched to a gene: 5. The CDR3 is made up of 16 amino acids. The material sequenced was PBMCs. The chain employs TRBV11-3 and TRBJ1-1; TRBD1 agrees at 9 bases. The origin of this receptor is a man aged 18 to 30 in good health and CMV-seronegative. CDR3 in DNA: TGTGCCAGCAGCTTAGGAGGACAGGGGAAAAACACTGAAGCTTTCTTT. It translates to CASSLGGQGKNTEAFF.